This T cell receptor (beta chain) derives from a study of T-cell memory formation after mild COVID-19. Background on the study: Among the donors, TCR clusters were largely specific to each donor.

One entry per CDR3 protein, called by TCRdb with MiXCR from the 5' RACE reads. The table records 300,000 to 350,000 distinct CDR3 sequences, 10% to 15% of them present only once. This clonotype was seen a handful of times. Losses at the gene ends were 5 bases for V and 6 bases for J; bases not matched to a gene: 10. The CDR3 runs 15 residues. CDR1 and CDR2 from the germline V gene are SGHTA and FQGNSA. The rearrangement joins TRBV7-2 to TRBJ1-2; 9 bases are a match to TRBD1. The sequence derives from a man younger than 35 who had mild COVID-19 (a few samples of this study predate the infection). Cell type and time point are not known. The sequencing sample was made of PBMCs or a T cell subset sorted from them (not recorded which). The CDR3 here is CASSLNRGQADGYTF. In DNA, the CDR3 is TGTGCCAGCAGCCTCAACAGGGGGCAGGCAGATGGCTACACCTTC.